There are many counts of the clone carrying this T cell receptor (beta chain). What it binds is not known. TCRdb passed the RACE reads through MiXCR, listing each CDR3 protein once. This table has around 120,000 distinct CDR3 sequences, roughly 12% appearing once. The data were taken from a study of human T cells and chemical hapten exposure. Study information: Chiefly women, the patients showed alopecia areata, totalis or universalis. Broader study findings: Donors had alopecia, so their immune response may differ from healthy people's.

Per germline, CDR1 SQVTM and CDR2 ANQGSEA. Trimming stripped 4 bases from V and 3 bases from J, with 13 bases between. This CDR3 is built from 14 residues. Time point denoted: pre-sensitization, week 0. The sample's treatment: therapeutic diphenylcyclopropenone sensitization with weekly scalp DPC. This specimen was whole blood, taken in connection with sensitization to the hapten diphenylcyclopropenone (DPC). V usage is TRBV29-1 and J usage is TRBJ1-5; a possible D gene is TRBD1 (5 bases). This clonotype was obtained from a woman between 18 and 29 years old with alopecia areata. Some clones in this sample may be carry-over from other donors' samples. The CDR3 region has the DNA TGCAGCGTTGTTGATACAGGTCCCAATCAGCCCCAGCATTTT. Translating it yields CSVVDTGPNQPQHF.